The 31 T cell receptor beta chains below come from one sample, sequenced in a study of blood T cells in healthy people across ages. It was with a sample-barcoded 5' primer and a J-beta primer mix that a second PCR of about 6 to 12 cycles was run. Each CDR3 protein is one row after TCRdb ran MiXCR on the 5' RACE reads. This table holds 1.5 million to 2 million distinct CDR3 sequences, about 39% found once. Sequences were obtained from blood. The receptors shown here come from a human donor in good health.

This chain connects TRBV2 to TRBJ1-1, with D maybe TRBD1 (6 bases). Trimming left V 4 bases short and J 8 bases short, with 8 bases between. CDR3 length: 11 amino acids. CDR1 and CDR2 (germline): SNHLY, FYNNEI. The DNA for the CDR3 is TGTGCCAGCAGTGGGACAGTCGAAGCTTTCTTT. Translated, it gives CASSGTVEAFF. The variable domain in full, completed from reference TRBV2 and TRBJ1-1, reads EPEVTQTPSHQVTQMGQEVILRCVPISNHLYFYWYRQILGQKVEFLVSFYNNEISEKSEIFDDQFSVERPDGSNFTLKIRSTKLEDSAMYFCASSGTVEAFFGQGTRLTVV.

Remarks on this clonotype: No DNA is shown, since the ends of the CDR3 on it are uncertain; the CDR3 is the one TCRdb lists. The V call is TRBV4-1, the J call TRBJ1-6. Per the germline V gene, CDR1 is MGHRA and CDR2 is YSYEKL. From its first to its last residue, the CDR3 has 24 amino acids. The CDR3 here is CASSQEGFSETQYFGPRVDSPLHF.

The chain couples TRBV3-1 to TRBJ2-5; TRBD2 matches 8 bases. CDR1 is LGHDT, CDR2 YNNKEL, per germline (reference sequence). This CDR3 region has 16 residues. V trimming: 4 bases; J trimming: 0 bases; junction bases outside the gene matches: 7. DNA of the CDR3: TGTGCCAGCAGCCGCCGTGCTAGCGGGTACCAAGAGACCCAGTACTTC. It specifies CASSRRASGYQETQYF.

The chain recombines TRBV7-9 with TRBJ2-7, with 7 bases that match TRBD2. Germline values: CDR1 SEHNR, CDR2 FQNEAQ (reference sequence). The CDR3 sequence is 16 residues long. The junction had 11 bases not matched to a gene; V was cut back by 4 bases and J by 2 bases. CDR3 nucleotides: TGTGCCAGCAGCTACCCGGGGGGAAGGACTCCCTACGAGCAGTACTTC. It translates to CASSYPGGRTPYEQYF.

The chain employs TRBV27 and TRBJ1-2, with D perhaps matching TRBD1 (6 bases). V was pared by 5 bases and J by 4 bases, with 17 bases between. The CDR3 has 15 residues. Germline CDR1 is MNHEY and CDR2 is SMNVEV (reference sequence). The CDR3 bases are TGTGCCAGCAGTACGACAGGTGAATTAGGCTATGGCTACACCTTC. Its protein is CASSTTGELGYGYTF.

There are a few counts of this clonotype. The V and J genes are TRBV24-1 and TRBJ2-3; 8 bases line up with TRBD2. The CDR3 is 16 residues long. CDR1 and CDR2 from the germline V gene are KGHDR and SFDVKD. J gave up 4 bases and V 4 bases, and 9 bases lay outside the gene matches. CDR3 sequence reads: CATSETRTSSPDTQYF. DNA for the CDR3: TGTGCCACCAGTGAAACCCGGACTAGCTCCCCAGATACGCAGTATTTT.

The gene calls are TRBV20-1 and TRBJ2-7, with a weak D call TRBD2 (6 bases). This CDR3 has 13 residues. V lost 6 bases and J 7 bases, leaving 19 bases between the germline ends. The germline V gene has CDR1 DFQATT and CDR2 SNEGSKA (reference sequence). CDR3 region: CSARRGYAGEQYF. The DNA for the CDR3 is TGCAGTGCCCGACGGGGTTATGCGGGGGAGCAGTACTTC.

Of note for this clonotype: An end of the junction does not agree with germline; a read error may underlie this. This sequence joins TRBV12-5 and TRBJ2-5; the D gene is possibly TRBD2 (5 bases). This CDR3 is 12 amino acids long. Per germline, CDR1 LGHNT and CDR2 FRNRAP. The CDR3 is CTSGFFGETQYF. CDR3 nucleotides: TGTACTAGTGGTTTTTTTGGAGAGACCCAGTACTTC.

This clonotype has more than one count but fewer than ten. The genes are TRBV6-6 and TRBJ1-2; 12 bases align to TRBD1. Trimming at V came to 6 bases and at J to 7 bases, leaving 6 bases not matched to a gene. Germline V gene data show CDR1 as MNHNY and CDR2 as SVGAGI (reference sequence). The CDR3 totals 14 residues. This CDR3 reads CASSWDRGQVGYTF. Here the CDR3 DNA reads TGTGCCAGCAGCTGGGACAGGGGGCAAGTTGGCTACACCTTC.

CDR3 loop: CASSLGGDLGTQYF. The DNA of the CDR3 is TGTGCCAGCAGCTTAGGGGGGGACCTCGGGACCCAGTACTTC. V usage is TRBV7-9 and J usage is TRBJ2-5; a possible D gene is TRBD2 (6 bases). V was cut by 1 base and J by 7 bases, with 13 bases left in between. The CDR3 has 14 amino acids. Germline V gene sequence: CDR1 SEHNR, CDR2 FQNEAQ (reference sequence).

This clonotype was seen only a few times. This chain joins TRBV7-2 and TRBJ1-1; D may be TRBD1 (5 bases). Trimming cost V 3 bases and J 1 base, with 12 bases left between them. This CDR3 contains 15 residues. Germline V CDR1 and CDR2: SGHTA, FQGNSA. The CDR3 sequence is CASSLGGTANTEAFF. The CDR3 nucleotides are TGTGCCAGCAGCTTGGGGGGGACGGCGAACACTGAAGCTTTCTTT.

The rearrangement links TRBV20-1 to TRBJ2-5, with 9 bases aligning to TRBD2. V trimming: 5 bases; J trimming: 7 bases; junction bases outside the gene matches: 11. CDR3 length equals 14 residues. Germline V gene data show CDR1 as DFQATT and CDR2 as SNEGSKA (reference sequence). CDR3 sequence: CSAVESSGGWTQYF. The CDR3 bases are TGCAGTGCTGTCGAGAGTAGCGGGGGTTGGACCCAGTACTTC.

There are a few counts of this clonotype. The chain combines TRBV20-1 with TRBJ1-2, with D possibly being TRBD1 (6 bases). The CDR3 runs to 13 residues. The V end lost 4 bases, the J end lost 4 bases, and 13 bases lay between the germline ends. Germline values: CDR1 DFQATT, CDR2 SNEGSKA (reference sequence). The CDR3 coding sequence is TGCAGTGCTAAACAGGGAGACGGCTATGGCTACACCTTC. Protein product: CSAKQGDGYGYTF.

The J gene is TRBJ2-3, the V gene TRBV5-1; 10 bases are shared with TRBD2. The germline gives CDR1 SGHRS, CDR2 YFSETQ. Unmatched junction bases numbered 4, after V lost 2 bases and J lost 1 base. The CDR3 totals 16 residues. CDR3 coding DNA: TGCGCCAGCAGCTTTTACAGCGGGGGGGGCACAGATACGCAGTATTTT. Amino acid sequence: CASSFYSGGGTDTQYF.

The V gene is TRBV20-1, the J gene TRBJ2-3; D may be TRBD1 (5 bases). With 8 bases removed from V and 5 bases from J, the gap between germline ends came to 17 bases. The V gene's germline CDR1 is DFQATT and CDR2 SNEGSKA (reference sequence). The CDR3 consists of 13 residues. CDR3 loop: CSFSGSDGDTQYF. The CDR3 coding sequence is TGCAGTTTCTCAGGGTCCGATGGAGATACGCAGTATTTT.

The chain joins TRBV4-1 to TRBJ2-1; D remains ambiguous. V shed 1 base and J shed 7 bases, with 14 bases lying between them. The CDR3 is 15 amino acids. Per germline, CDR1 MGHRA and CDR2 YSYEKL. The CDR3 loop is CASSQGVGVRNEQFF. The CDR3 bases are TGCGCCAGCAGCCAAGGAGTCGGAGTGAGGAATGAGCAGTTCTTC.

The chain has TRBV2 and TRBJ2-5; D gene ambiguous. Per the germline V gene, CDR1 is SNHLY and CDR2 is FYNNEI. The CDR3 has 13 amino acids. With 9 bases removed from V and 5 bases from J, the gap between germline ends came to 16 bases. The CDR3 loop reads CARRNGPGETQYF. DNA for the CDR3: TGTGCCAGGAGGAATGGGCCCGGGGAGACCCAGTACTTC.

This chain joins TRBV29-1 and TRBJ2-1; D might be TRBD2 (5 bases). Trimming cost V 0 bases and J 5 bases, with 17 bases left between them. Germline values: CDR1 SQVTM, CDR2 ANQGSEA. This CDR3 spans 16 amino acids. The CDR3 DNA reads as TGCAGCGTTGAAGACTCCCGCTTGAGGGCTAACAATGAGCAGTTCTTC. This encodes CSVEDSRLRANNEQFF.

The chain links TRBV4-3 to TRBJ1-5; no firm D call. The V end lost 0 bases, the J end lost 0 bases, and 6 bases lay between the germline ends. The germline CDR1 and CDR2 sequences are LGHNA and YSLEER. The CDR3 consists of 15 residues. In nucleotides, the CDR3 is TGCGCCAGCAGCCAAGATTACTATAGCAATCAGCCCCAGCATTTT. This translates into CASSQDYYSNQPQHF.

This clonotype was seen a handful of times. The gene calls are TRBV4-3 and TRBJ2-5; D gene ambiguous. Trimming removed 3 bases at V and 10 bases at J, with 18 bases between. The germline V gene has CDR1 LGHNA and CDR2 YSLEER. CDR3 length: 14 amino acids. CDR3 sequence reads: CASSQYTRSSIQYF. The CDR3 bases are TGCGCCAGCAGCCAGTACACCCGAAGTAGTATCCAGTACTTC.

CDR3 region: CASSQVVSHADTQYF. CDR3 bases: TGTGCCAGCAGCCAAGTCGTCTCCCACGCAGATACGCAGTATTTT. V usage is TRBV14 and J usage is TRBJ2-3, with D unclear. The CDR3 runs 15 residues. The germline V gene has CDR1 SGHDN and CDR2 FVKESK. Trimming cost V 1 base and J 4 bases, with 12 bases left between them.

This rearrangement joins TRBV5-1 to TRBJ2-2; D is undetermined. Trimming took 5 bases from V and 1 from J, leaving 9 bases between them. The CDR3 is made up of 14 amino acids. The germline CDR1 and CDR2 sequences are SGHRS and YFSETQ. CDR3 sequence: CASSPTGNTGELFF. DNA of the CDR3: TGCGCCAGCAGTCCTACGGGGAACACCGGGGAGCTGTTTTTT.

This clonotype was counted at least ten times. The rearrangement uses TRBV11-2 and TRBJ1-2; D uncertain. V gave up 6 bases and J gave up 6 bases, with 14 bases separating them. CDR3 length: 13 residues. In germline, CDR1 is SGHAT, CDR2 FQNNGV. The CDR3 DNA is TGTGCCAGCAGGTCCCTTTTATCAGATGGCTACACCTTC. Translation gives CASRSLLSDGYTF.

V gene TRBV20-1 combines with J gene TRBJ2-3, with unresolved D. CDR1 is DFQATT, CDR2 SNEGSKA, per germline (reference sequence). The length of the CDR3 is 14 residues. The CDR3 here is CSLLVPRRTDTQYF. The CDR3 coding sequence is TGCAGCCTGTTGGTTCCTCGCCGCACAGATACGCAGTATTTT.

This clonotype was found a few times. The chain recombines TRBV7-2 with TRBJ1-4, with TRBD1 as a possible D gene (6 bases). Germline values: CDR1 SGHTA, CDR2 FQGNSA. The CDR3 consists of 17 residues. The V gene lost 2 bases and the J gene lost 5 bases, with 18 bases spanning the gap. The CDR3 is CASSLPASGEYNEKLFF. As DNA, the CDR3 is TGTGCCAGCAGCTTACCCGCTTCAGGGGAGTACAATGAAAAACTGTTTTTT.

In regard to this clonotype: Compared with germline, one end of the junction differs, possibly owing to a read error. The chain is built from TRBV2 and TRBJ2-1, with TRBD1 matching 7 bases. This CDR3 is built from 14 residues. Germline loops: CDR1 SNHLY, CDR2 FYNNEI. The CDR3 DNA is TGTGCCAGCAGTGAGGGACAGACCTACGATGAGCAGTTCTTC. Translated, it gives CASSEGQTYDEQFF.

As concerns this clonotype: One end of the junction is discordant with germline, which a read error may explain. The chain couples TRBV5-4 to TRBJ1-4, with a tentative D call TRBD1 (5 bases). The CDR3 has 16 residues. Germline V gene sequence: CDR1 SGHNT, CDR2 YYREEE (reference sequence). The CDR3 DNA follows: TGTACCAGCAGCCCAGGGACCGAAGCAACTAATGAAAAACTGTTTTTT. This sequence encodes CTSSPGTEATNEKLFF.

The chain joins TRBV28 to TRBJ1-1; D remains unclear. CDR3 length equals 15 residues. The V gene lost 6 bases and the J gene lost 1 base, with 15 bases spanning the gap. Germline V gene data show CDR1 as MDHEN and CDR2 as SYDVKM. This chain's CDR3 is CASSLPDLGNTEAFF. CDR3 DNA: TGTGCCAGCAGCCTACCCGACTTGGGGAACACTGAAGCTTTCTTT.

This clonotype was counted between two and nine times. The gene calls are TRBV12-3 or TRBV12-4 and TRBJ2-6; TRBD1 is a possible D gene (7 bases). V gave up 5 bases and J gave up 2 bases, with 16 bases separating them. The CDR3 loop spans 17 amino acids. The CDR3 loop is CASSTLTGRTGANVLTF. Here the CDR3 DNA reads TGTGCCAGCAGTACCTTGACAGGGAGGACTGGGGCCAACGTCCTGACTTTC.

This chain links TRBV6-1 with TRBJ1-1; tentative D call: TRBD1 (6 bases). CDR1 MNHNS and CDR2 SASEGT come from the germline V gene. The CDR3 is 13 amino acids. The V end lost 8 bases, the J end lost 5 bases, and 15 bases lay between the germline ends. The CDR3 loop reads CASGEQGRTEAFF. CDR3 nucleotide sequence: TGTGCCAGCGGAGAACAGGGTAGAACTGAAGCTTTCTTT.

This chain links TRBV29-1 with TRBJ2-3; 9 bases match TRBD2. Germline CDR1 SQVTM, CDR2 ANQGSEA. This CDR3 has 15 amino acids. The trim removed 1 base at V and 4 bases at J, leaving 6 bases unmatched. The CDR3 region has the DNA TGCAGCGTTGAAGGAGGCGGGGGGGCAGCAGATACGCAGTATTTT. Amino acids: CSVEGGGGAADTQYF.